The T cell receptor beta chain under discussion was sequenced for a study of CD8 T cells in ankylosing spondylitis. This clonotype showed up many times. The CDR3 runs 15 residues. Germline CDR1 reads DFQATT; CDR2 reads SNEGSKA (reference sequence). Trimming stripped 5 bases from V and 2 bases from J, with 18 bases between. TCRdb independently ran MiXCR on the 5' RACE reads; one entry per CDR3 protein. The sample lists about 240,000 distinct CDR3 sequences; about 9.1% were seen once. Source material: blood, either unsorted or a sorted T cell fraction (not recorded which). This chain connects TRBV20-1 to TRBJ1-1; maybe TRBD1 (6 bases). The sequence came from a male donor with ankylosing spondylitis or in good health (not recorded which). CDR3 DNA sequence: TGCAGTGCTGGGGTGGGGGGGGCCATTAACACTGAAGCTTTCTTT. This gives the protein CSAGVGGAINTEAFF.